These 7 T cell receptor beta chains were sequenced from one sample in a study of identical twins. One entry per CDR3 protein results from TCRdb running MiXCR on the 5' RACE reads. The table includes 700,000 or so distinct CDR3 sequences, over 8.5% detected once. Separately, the same data were catalogued under a study of yellow fever vaccine responses in identical twins.

Sequenced sample: PBMCs. These receptors originate from a woman between 18 and 29 years old in good health.

This clonotype was observed a handful of times. The chain uses TRBV27 and TRBJ2-3; no firm D call. Trimming removed 10 bases from V and 0 bases from J, with 20 bases in between. Per the germline V gene, CDR1 is MNHEY and CDR2 is SMNVEV (reference sequence). The CDR3 consists of 16 residues. CDR3 protein: CAIRKLTGLSTDTQYF. The CDR3 bases are TGTGCCATCCGTAAACTGACGGGCCTTAGCACAGATACGCAGTATTTT.

There are a few counts of this clonotype. The chain carries TRBV12-3 or TRBV12-4 and TRBJ2-5, with 11 nucleotides matching TRBD1. With 5 bases clipped from V and 4 bases from J, the junction kept 6 bases outside the gene matches. The CDR3 contains 15 residues. The chain's CDR3 is CASSMDRGQAETQYF. The CDR3 nucleotides are TGTGCCAGCAGTATGGACAGGGGGCAGGCAGAGACCCAGTACTTC.

This clonotype was counted at least ten times. This chain links TRBV12-3 or TRBV12-4 with TRBJ2-1, with 12 nucleotides matching TRBD2. J lost 3 bases, V lost 8 bases, and 5 bases had no gene match. This CDR3 is built from 15 residues. CDR3 sequence: CASCSGLAGYNEQFF. DNA for the CDR3: TGTGCCAGCTGCTCGGGACTAGCGGGCTACAATGAGCAGTTCTTC.

The chain joins TRBV27 to TRBJ2-7; no definite D call. V lost 6 bases and J lost 0, with 15 bases in between. The CDR3 extends over 15 amino acids. Germline lookup yields CDR1 MNHEY and CDR2 SMNVEV (reference sequence). The CDR3 DNA reads as TGTGCCAGCAGCCGACACGTGGGTCCCTCCTACGAGCAGTACTTC. Its translation: CASSRHVGPSYEQYF.

The chain recombines TRBV7-9 with TRBJ2-3; 9 bases map to TRBD2. This CDR3 comprises 17 residues. The germline gives CDR1 SEHNR, CDR2 FQNEAQ (reference sequence). V gave up 3 bases and J gave up 0 bases; unmatched junction bases: 7. The CDR3 region is CASSFPRTSASTDTQYF. DNA for the CDR3: TGTGCCAGCAGCTTTCCGCGGACTAGCGCTAGCACAGATACGCAGTATTTT.

This clonotype was seen repeatedly, ten times or more. The J gene is TRBJ1-2, the V gene TRBV12-3 or TRBV12-4; 8 bases map to TRBD1. The V gene end was trimmed by 8 bases and the J gene end by 5 bases; junction bases not matched to a gene: 4. There are 12 residues in the CDR3. The CDR3 is CASGTGWYGYTF. The CDR3 DNA is TGTGCCAGCGGGACAGGATGGTATGGCTACACCTTC.

The V gene is TRBV6-1, the J gene TRBJ2-7, with 12 bases matching TRBD2. The CDR3 covers 14 residues. J gave up 7 bases and V 7 bases, and 8 bases lay outside the gene matches. Germline V CDR1 and CDR2: MNHNS, SASEGT. CDR3 in DNA: TGTGCCAGCACCCGACTAGCGGGAGAGAATGAGCAGTACTTC. Encoded protein: CASTRLAGENEQYF.